This T cell receptor beta chain was recovered during a study of blood T cell repertoires in COVID-19. The CDR3 is 16 amino acids. Trimming cost V 0 bases and J 4 bases; bases outside gene matches: 7. The germline CDR1 and CDR2 sequences are SGHRS and YFSETQ. The data were produced by immunoSEQ multiplex PCR, yet TCRdb's version contains in-frame clones alone and is incomplete. This table has roughly 260,000 clones, roughly 86% appearing once. This TCR was sampled from a woman aged 30 to 39 with acute COVID-19. The sample comprised PBMCs or T cells enriched from blood (not recorded which). This chain joins TRBV5-1 and TRBJ2-5; 9 bases map to TRBD2. CDR3: CASSLGTRGGRETQYF. Here the CDR3 DNA reads TGCGCCAGCAGCTTGGGCACGCGGGGGGGACGAGAGACCCAGTACTTC.